The 18 T cell receptor beta chains given below trace back to one sample, sequenced in a study of T cell repertoires in cytomegalovirus infection. Their target antigens are unknown. TCRdb ran MiXCR on the reads and lists one entry per CDR3 protein. The table lists approximately 730,000 distinct CDR3 sequences, roughly 33% of them singletons. Source: cultured PBMCs, taken from culture after CMV antigen stimulation. Receptor source: a human donor in good health (CMV status not recorded). Some clones in this sample may be carry-over from other donors' samples.

There are a few counts of this clonotype. The chain joins TRBV4-1 to TRBJ2-3; either TRBD1 or TRBD2 may supply D (5 bases each). Germline V gene lookup returns CDR1 MGHRA and CDR2 YSYEKL. V was trimmed by 5 bases and J by 5 bases, leaving 17 bases between them. The length of the CDR3 is 15 residues. The CDR3 is CASSFRDPRQDTQYF. DNA of the CDR3: TGCGCCAGCAGCTTCCGGGACCCTAGGCAAGATACGCAGTATTTT.

This chain connects TRBV12-3 or TRBV12-4 to TRBJ2-2, with 8 nucleotides matching TRBD1. V was pared by 8 bases and J by 10 bases, with 6 bases of the junction left unmatched. CDR3 length equals 12 residues. The CDR3 DNA follows: TGTGCCAGCCAAGCAGGGGGCGTGGAGCTGTTTTTT. It yields the protein CASQAGGVELFF.

The chain carries TRBV29-1 and TRBJ1-1, with 8 bases that match TRBD1. CDR1 is SQVTM, CDR2 ANQGSEA, per germline. With V trimmed by 7 bases and J by 1 base, 8 bases remained unmatched. The CDR3 sequence is 14 residues long. Here the CDR3 reads CSAKDRATNTEAFF. The CDR3 bases are TGCAGCGCCAAGGACAGGGCGACGAACACTGAAGCTTTCTTT.

The chain recombines TRBV7-6 with TRBJ2-1; 10 nucleotides align to TRBD2. This CDR3 is built from 15 residues. The junction had 7 bases not matched to a gene; V was cut back by 5 bases and J by 6 bases. The germline V gene has CDR1 SGHVS and CDR2 FNYEAQ. This CDR3 reads CASSRPIAGGNEQFF. CDR3 in DNA: TGTGCCAGCAGCCGCCCTATAGCGGGAGGCAATGAGCAGTTCTTC.

This clonotype was counted only a few times. The gene calls are TRBV12-5 and TRBJ2-1; TRBD2 is a possible D gene (6 bases). The V gene's germline CDR1 is LGHNT and CDR2 FRNRAP. The CDR3 length is 14 residues. V dropped 6 bases and J dropped 8 bases, with 17 bases sitting between them. The CDR3 region is CASGVGGGPDEQFF. The CDR3 coding sequence is TGTGCTAGTGGAGTCGGAGGAGGGCCCGATGAGCAGTTCTTC. Together with reference TRBV12-5 and TRBJ2-1, the CDR3 gives the full variable domain: DARVTQTPRHKVTEMGQEVTMRCQPILGHNTVFWYRQTMMQGLELLAYFRNRAPLDDSGMPKDRFSAEMPDATLATLKIQPSEPRDSAVYFCASGVGGGPDEQFFGPGTRLTVL.

This chain joins TRBV4-1 and TRBJ2-4; the D is unclear. Germline V gives CDR1 MGHRA, CDR2 YSYEKL. The germline V and J ends were trimmed by 3 bases and 0 bases, with 21 bases remaining between them. The CDR3 totals 19 residues. In DNA form, the CDR3 reads TGCGCCAGCAGCCAGTGGCACCCCTCCCCTAGTCTAGCCAAAAACATTCAGTACTTC. This translates into CASSQWHPSPSLAKNIQYF.

The chain employs TRBV2 and TRBJ2-1, with 12 bases aligning to TRBD2. The CDR3 is 15 residues long. With V trimmed by 4 bases and J by 10 bases, 8 bases remained unmatched. Germline V lookup: CDR1 SNHLY, CDR2 FYNNEI. The CDR3 sequence: CASSVASGGAGEQFF. For the CDR3, the DNA is TGTGCCAGCAGTGTGGCTAGCGGGGGGGCGGGAGAGCAGTTCTTC.

This clonotype appeared a few times. This chain uses TRBV6-1 with TRBJ2-3; D remains unclear. Trimming took 3 bases from V and 5 from J, leaving 9 bases between them. The CDR3 loop spans 13 amino acids. CDR1 is MNHNS and CDR2 is SASEGT in the germline V gene. In DNA form, the CDR3 reads TGTGCCAGCAGTGAGAACAGAGAAGATACGCAGTATTTT. It encodes CASSENREDTQYF.

This chain's CDR3 is CASSSQVHYADTQYF. DNA of the CDR3: TGTGCCAGCAGTTCCCAGGTTCATTATGCAGATACGCAGTATTTT. This chain uses TRBV7-2 with TRBJ2-3; D call uncertain. Germline V gives CDR1 SGHTA, CDR2 FQGNSA. CDR3 length equals 15 residues. V lost 6 bases and J lost 4, with 17 bases in between.

The rearrangement joins TRBV2 to TRBJ2-1; the match to TRBD2 covers 8 bases. The CDR3 loop spans 13 amino acids. Germline V gives CDR1 SNHLY, CDR2 FYNNEI. V dropped 11 bases and J dropped 2; count of bases not matched to a gene: 5. CDR3 sequence reads: CAEGRGAYNEQFF. The CDR3 bases are TGTGCCGAGGGGCGGGGGGCCTACAATGAGCAGTTCTTC.

The V gene is TRBV6-2 or TRBV6-3, the J gene TRBJ1-3, with D unclear. With 0 bases removed from V and 0 bases from J, the gap between germline ends came to 12 bases. Germline V gene data show CDR1 as MNHEY and CDR2 as SVGEGT. The CDR3 runs 17 residues. The DNA for the CDR3 is TGTGCCAGCAGTTACTCCCCGACTTCCGACTCTGGAAACACCATATATTTT. Protein sequence: CASSYSPTSDSGNTIYF.

The sample holds a few counts of this clonotype. The chain recombines TRBV7-9 with TRBJ1-1, with D perhaps matching TRBD1 (6 bases). Trimming took off 5 bases at V and 0 bases at J, with 16 bases between the two ends. This CDR3 spans 16 amino acids. Germline assignment: CDR1 SEHNR and CDR2 FQNEAQ (reference sequence). CDR3: CASSPGADRLNTEAFF. As DNA, the CDR3 is TGTGCCAGCAGCCCGGGGGCGGACAGATTGAACACTGAAGCTTTCTTT.

This clonotype was recorded many times. The V call is TRBV7-2, the J call TRBJ1-1; D is unresolved. The CDR3 is 16 amino acids. From germline, CDR1 is SGHTA and CDR2 FQGNSA. Trimming left V 5 bases short and J 0 bases short, with 16 bases between. In DNA form, the CDR3 reads TGTGCCAGCAGCCTCGCGGGGTTGGGAGTGAACACTGAAGCTTTCTTT. This encodes CASSLAGLGVNTEAFF.

The V call is TRBV15, the J call TRBJ2-7, with D hard to call. This CDR3 spans 15 amino acids. CDR1 is LNHNV, CDR2 YYDKDF, per germline (reference sequence). V was pared by 1 base and J by 3 bases, with 13 bases between. The CDR3 is CATSRGDGRGYEQYF. The CDR3 DNA follows: TGTGCCACCAGCAGAGGTGACGGTCGCGGCTACGAGCAGTACTTC.

This clonotype was detected ten times or more. The gene calls are TRBV7-2 and TRBJ2-3; TRBD1 matches at 8 bases. Per the germline V gene, CDR1 is SGHTA and CDR2 is FQGNSA. V trimming: 5 bases; J trimming: 10 bases; junction bases outside the gene matches: 5. CDR3 length: 12 amino acids. CDR3 protein: CASSPGQGPQYF. CDR3 bases: TGTGCCAGCAGCCCTGGACAGGGCCCGCAGTATTTT.

The chain couples TRBV7-9 to TRBJ2-7; 7 bases are shared with TRBD1. Germline V gene sequence: CDR1 SEHNR, CDR2 FQNEAQ (reference sequence). There are 14 residues in the CDR3. Trimming took 4 bases from V and 4 from J; bases not matched to a gene: 7. This CDR3 reads CASSSDRPNYEQYF. CDR3 nucleotides: TGTGCCAGCAGCTCGGACAGGCCCAATTACGAGCAGTACTTC.

The chain combines TRBV7-9 with TRBJ2-7; D may be TRBD2 (7 bases). Trimming removed 0 bases from V and 4 bases from J, with 13 bases in between. Germline V CDR1 and CDR2: SEHNR, FQNEAQ (reference sequence). CDR3 length equals 15 residues. CDR3 coding DNA: TGTGCCAGCAGCTTAGCGCAGGGGAGGGTATACGAGCAGTACTTC. Its protein product is CASSLAQGRVYEQYF.

This clonotype appeared a few times. The chain couples TRBV12-3 or TRBV12-4 to TRBJ1-1; D unclear. V was shortened by 6 bases and J by 4 bases, with 15 bases between the two germline ends. This CDR3 is 14 amino acids long. The CDR3 DNA reads as TGTGCCAGCAGCCCCCCGGGAGGGCTCACTGAAGCTTTCTTT. Translating gives CASSPPGGLTEAFF.